This T cell receptor beta chain appears in the sequencing data of a study of T cells in Graves' hyperthyroidism and ophthalmopathy. This clonotype has a handful of counts. Authors of the study amplified TCR beta CDR3 regions from RNA transcripts. TCR CDR3 underwent first-round RT-PCR with the HTBI primer set. TCRdb used MiXCR to reprocess the multiplex PCR reads, holding one entry per CDR3 protein. The sample has 550,000 to 650,000 distinct CDR3 sequences, roughly 15% seen once; the top ten hold approximately 13%. This TCR was sampled from a woman aged 40 to 50 with Graves' hyperthyroidism. The specimen was blood.

The CDR3, as DNA: TGTGCCAGCAGCCCCAAGGCTAGCGTAAACAATGAGCAGTTCTTC. It is translated as CASSPKASVNNEQFF. The V gene is TRBV3-1, the J gene TRBJ2-1, with D perhaps matching TRBD2 (6 bases). V was pared by 4 bases and J by 5 bases, with 15 bases between. This CDR3 region has 15 residues. Germline V CDR1 and CDR2: LGHDT, YNNKEL (reference sequence).